Shown below are 3 T cell receptor beta chains from a single sample sequenced in a study of blood T cell repertoires in COVID-19. Sequenced by immunoSEQ multiplex PCR; TCRdb stores in-frame clones only, minus some. This repertoire shows about 430,000 clones, 88% found once; its top ten account for around 1.5%. The sequencing sample was made of PBMCs or T cells enriched from blood (not recorded which). The receptors stem from a woman aged 18-29 years who had been exposed to COVID-19.

J is TRBJ1-2 and V is TRBV19; maybe TRBD1 (5 bases). The CDR3 extends over 15 amino acids. Germline CDR1 LNHDA, CDR2 SQIVND (reference sequence). V lost 0 bases, J lost 7 bases, and 15 bases lay in between. CDR3 amino acids: CASSIDLRGISGYTF. The CDR3 DNA is TGTGCCAGTAGTATAGATCTACGGGGGATTAGTGGCTACACCTTC.

The chain joins TRBV6-2 or TRBV6-3 to TRBJ2-2, with a tentative D call TRBD1 (6 bases). Germline-derived CDR1 and CDR2 are MNHEY and SVGEGT. Trimming shortened V by 6 bases and J by 6 bases, and 14 bases separated the two germline ends. CDR3 length equals 14 residues. CDR3 in amino acids: CASSGQRIPGELFF. The CDR3, as DNA: TGTGCCAGCAGCGGACAGAGGATACCCGGGGAGCTGTTTTTT.

The genes are TRBV28 and TRBJ2-4, with 9 bases aligning to TRBD1. V shed 4 bases and J 5 bases; nucleotides not matched to a gene: 0. Germline CDR1 is MDHEN and CDR2 is SYDVKM. The CDR3 consists of 13 residues. CDR3 loop: CASSWTGENIQYF. CDR3 sequence (DNA): TGTGCCAGCAGTTGGACAGGGGAAAACATTCAGTACTTC. Supplemented by reference TRBV28 and TRBJ2-4, the full variable domain reads DVKVTQSSRYLVKRTGEKVFLECVQDMDHENMFWYRQDPGLGLRLIYFSYDVKMKEKGDIPEGYSVSREKKERFSLILESASTNQTSMYLCASSWTGENIQYFGAGTRLSVL.